Following are 16 T cell receptor beta chains from one sample sequenced in a study of early T cells in non-severe SARS-CoV-2 infection. In TCRdb, the 5' RACE reads were re-called with MiXCR into one record per CDR3 protein. The repertoire includes tens of thousands of distinct CDR3 sequences, about 12% of them detected once, and approximately 7% sits in the top ten. The sequencing input was whole blood. These TCRs come from an adult who was a healthcare worker with PCR-confirmed SARS-CoV-2 infection or an uninfected control (not recorded which).

This clonotype was seen repeatedly, ten times or more. The chain combines TRBV11-2 with TRBJ2-7; TRBD1 aligns across 7 bases. Germline trimming cut 6 bases from V and 5 bases from J; bases unmatched to any gene: 4. The CDR3 is made up of 12 amino acids. Germline CDR1 and CDR2: SGHAT and FQNNGV. The CDR3 coding sequence is TGTGCCAGCAGTCTGACAGGGAACGAGCAGTACTTC. It codes for CASSLTGNEQYF.

This clonotype has a handful of counts. V is TRBV11-2 and J is TRBJ1-5; 9 bases match TRBD1. The CDR3 is made up of 15 amino acids. With 3 bases clipped from V and 3 bases from J, the junction kept 3 bases outside the gene matches. Germline values: CDR1 SGHAT, CDR2 FQNNGV. CDR3 DNA sequence: TGTGCCAGCAGCTTTGGGGACAGGGACAATCAGCCCCAGCATTTT. It specifies CASSFGDRDNQPQHF.

In its sample, this clonotype was seen a few times. The CDR3 DNA follows: TGTGCCAGCAGCTTAGCCGGTGATGTTGCAGATACGCAGTATTTT. Encoded protein: CASSLAGDVADTQYF. The chain employs TRBV11-2 and TRBJ2-3; D not resolved. The germline V and J ends were trimmed by 1 base and 4 bases, with 12 bases remaining between them. Germline CDR1 reads SGHAT; CDR2 reads FQNNGV. The CDR3 is 15 residues long.

The genes are TRBV18 and TRBJ2-6; possibly TRBD1 for D (6 bases). With 7 bases removed from V and 4 bases from J, the gap between germline ends came to 20 bases. The germline V gene has CDR1 KGHSH and CDR2 LQKENI. The CDR3 is made up of 17 amino acids. For the CDR3, the DNA is TGTGCCAGCTTACAGGGTTTCCTTACATCCGGGGCCAACGTCCTGACTTTC. It specifies CASLQGFLTSGANVLTF.

This clonotype was picked up a small number of times. CDR3 sequence (DNA): TGTGCCAGCAGTAAAGGACAGGGGCGAACTGAAGCTTTCTTT. Residues: CASSKGQGRTEAFF. The V gene is TRBV12-3 or TRBV12-4, the J gene TRBJ1-1; the match to TRBD1 covers 9 bases. This CDR3 is 14 amino acids long. V lost 5 bases, J lost 5 bases, and 6 bases stayed unmatched.

This clonotype was seen more than once but under ten times. V gene TRBV29-1 combines with J gene TRBJ2-2; 9 bases align to TRBD2. The V gene end was trimmed by 1 base and the J gene end by 2 bases; junction bases not matched to a gene: 5. CDR1 is SQVTM and CDR2 is ANQGSEA in the germline V gene. The CDR3 totals 16 residues. CDR3 in DNA: TGCAGCGTTGAAGGCACTAGCGGGCCTAACACCGGGGAGCTGTTTTTT. Amino acid sequence: CSVEGTSGPNTGELFF.

This chain connects TRBV6-6 to TRBJ2-7; 8 positions match TRBD2. CDR3 size: 15 residues. Germline CDR1 reads MNHNY; CDR2 reads SVGAGI (reference sequence). V lost 2 bases, J lost 3 bases, and 6 bases stayed unmatched. The CDR3: CASSYGRGALYEQYF. As DNA, the CDR3 is TGTGCCAGCAGTTACGGGCGGGGGGCCCTCTACGAGCAGTACTTC.

This clonotype occurred a few times. The chain recombines TRBV20-1 with TRBJ1-1, with D unresolved. V was cut by 1 base and J by 2 bases, with 5 bases left in between. In germline, CDR1 is DFQATT, CDR2 SNEGSKA (reference sequence). This CDR3 comprises 12 residues. The CDR3 region has the DNA TGCAGTGCTAGAGTCTCTAACACTGAAGCTTTCTTT. Translating gives CSARVSNTEAFF.

The chain recombines TRBV7-8 with TRBJ2-7; either TRBD1 or TRBD2 may supply D (5 bases each). V gave up 5 bases and J gave up 4 bases, with 15 bases separating them. Germline V gene sequence: CDR1 SGHVS, CDR2 FQNEAQ. The CDR3 is 14 amino acids. The CDR3 protein is CASSRDPGEYEQYF. CDR3 nucleotides: TGTGCCAGCAGCAGGGACCCAGGAGAGTACGAGCAGTACTTC.

This clonotype was detected only a few times. The V call is TRBV12-3 or TRBV12-4, the J call TRBJ2-2; no reliable D call. Trimming pared 0 bases from V and 7 bases from J, leaving 9 bases between. There are 14 residues in the CDR3. The CDR3 here is CASSLALGIGELFF. The DNA for the CDR3 is TGTGCCAGCAGTTTAGCGCTTGGCATCGGGGAGCTGTTTTTT.

The chain couples TRBV7-9 to TRBJ2-1; 7 bases fit TRBD2. The CDR3 extends over 16 amino acids. Trimming took 4 bases from V and 7 from J; bases not matched to a gene: 13. From germline, CDR1 is SEHNR and CDR2 FQNEAQ (reference sequence). CDR3 region: CASSSNWRASGNEQFF. CDR3 coding DNA: TGTGCCAGCAGCTCGAACTGGAGGGCTAGCGGAAATGAGCAGTTCTTC.

In its sample, this clonotype was seen a few times. The chain uses TRBV2 and TRBJ2-3; weak D call: TRBD2 (6 bases). The length of the CDR3 is 18 residues. V lost 6 bases and J 1 base, leaving 23 bases between the germline ends. Germline V gene data show CDR1 as SNHLY and CDR2 as FYNNEI. CDR3 nucleotides: TGTGCCAGCAGAAACTCGCAGGGAGGCAGCGTCCGCACAGATACGCAGTATTTT. This codes for CASRNSQGGSVRTDTQYF.

This clonotype was observed a handful of times. V usage is TRBV5-1 and J usage is TRBJ2-5; 9 nucleotides align to TRBD1. CDR1 and CDR2 (germline): SGHRS, YFSETQ. The CDR3 is 17 amino acids. Trimming at V came to 0 bases and at J to 3 bases, leaving 9 bases not matched to a gene. The DNA for the CDR3 is TGCGCCAGCAGCTTGGGATCACCGGGACAGGGTAAAGAGACCCAGTACTTC. Protein: CASSLGSPGQGKETQYF.

The chain joins TRBV6-5 to TRBJ1-5, with a tentative D call TRBD1 (5 bases). Trimming removed 5 bases from V and 3 bases from J, with 8 bases in between. CDR1 MNHEY and CDR2 SVGAGI come from the germline V gene. This CDR3 has 13 amino acids. The CDR3 DNA follows: TGTGCCAGCAGTCGACAGACCAATCAGCCCCAGCATTTT. This encodes CASSRQTNQPQHF.

This clonotype has a count of ten or more. The V and J genes are TRBV24-1 and TRBJ2-5; D is possibly TRBD1 (6 bases). Trimming cost V 5 bases and J 4 bases, with 16 bases left between them. This CDR3 region has 15 residues. Germline CDR1 KGHDR, CDR2 SFDVKD. DNA of the CDR3: TGTGCCACCAGTGCCCCGGACGAAGGGGGAGAGACCCAGTACTTC. Protein: CATSAPDEGGETQYF.

This rearrangement joins TRBV20-1 to TRBJ2-7; D call uncertain. This CDR3 is built from 16 residues. Per germline, CDR1 DFQATT and CDR2 SNEGSKA (reference sequence). Trimming cost V 2 bases and J 0 bases, with 17 bases left between them. The CDR3 nucleotides are TGCAGTGCTAGAAGTAGCAGAGTGGGTCCCTCCTACGAGCAGTACTTC. This sequence encodes CSARSSRVGPSYEQYF.